These 20 T cell receptor beta chains were all obtained from the same sample, sequenced in a study of shared clonotypes between healthy human individuals. Assay: immunoSEQ multiplex PCR; the TCRdb copy retains only in-frame clones and omits some. The table lists roughly 700,000 clones, over 65% of them singletons. Specimen: memory CD4+ T cells sorted from blood. The sample's subset: CD45RA-negative fraction. The receptor source for this set is a woman aged 30 to 39 in good health.

The V and J genes are TRBV9 and TRBJ2-7; TRBD2 matches 10 bases. CDR1 and CDR2 (germline): SGDLS, YYNGEE. The V and J ends lost 0 bases and 0 bases, in that order; junction bases with no gene match: 0. The length of the CDR3 is 15 residues. CDR3 bases: TGTGCCAGCAGCGTAGGGACTAGCGGCTCCTACGAGCAGTACTTC. Protein product: CASSVGTSGSYEQYF.

The V call is TRBV7-2, the J call TRBJ2-7; 7 bases match TRBD1. Germline-derived CDR1 and CDR2 are SGHTA and FQGNSA. Germline trimming cut 8 bases from V and 1 base from J; bases unmatched to any gene: 11. CDR3 size: 15 residues. CDR3 region: CASGPGQLFSYEQYF. CDR3 nucleotide sequence: TGTGCCAGCGGACCGGGACAGCTTTTTTCCTACGAGCAGTACTTC.

This clone turned up a few times. This likely comes from a read error, as the CDR3 has no conserved phenylalanine or tryptophan at its end. The limits of the CDR3 on the DNA are not certain, so only TCRdb's listed CDR3 is given. The rearrangement uses TRBV4-1 and TRBJ2-7. Per germline, CDR1 MGHRA and CDR2 YSYEKL. The CDR3 contains 14 residues when both ends are counted. The CDR3 protein is CASSPVTDRARHRT.

The V gene is TRBV7-2, the J gene TRBJ2-7; D gene unclear. Per the germline V gene, CDR1 is SGHTA and CDR2 is FQGNSA. V dropped 1 base and J dropped 3 bases, with 10 bases sitting between them. This CDR3 has 14 amino acids. The CDR3 sequence is CASSLGFGLYEQYF. The CDR3 DNA follows: TGTGCCAGCAGCTTAGGTTTCGGGCTCTACGAGCAGTACTTC.

V usage is TRBV25-1 and J usage is TRBJ2-7; TRBD1 agrees at 7 bases. Germline V gene data show CDR1 as MGHDK and CDR2 as SYGVNS. V gave up 3 bases and J gave up 5 bases; unmatched junction bases: 10. The CDR3 consists of 15 residues. This chain's CDR3 is CASSDPRGRKDEQYF. The CDR3, as DNA: TGTGCCAGCAGTGATCCAAGGGGGCGAAAGGACGAGCAGTACTTC.

This clone was seen only a few times. The V gene is TRBV2, the J gene TRBJ2-7, with unresolved D. V gave up 4 bases and J gave up 7 bases, with 8 bases separating them. The CDR3 spans 11 residues. Germline CDR1 and CDR2: SNHLY and FYNNEI. For the CDR3, the DNA is TGTGCCAGCAGTGCTACTGGGGAGCAGTACTTC. Translation: CASSATGEQYF. Looking up the rest from reference TRBV2 and TRBJ2-7 gives the full variable domain: EPEVTQTPSHQVTQMGQEVILRCVPISNHLYFYWYRQILGQKVEFLVSFYNNEISEKSEIFDDQFSVERPDGSNFTLKIRSTKLEDSAMYFCASSATGEQYFGPGTRLTVT.

CDR3 region: CASSRLNTGELFF. DNA for the CDR3: TGTGCCAGCAGCCGACTTAACACCGGGGAGCTGTTTTTT. V usage is TRBV2 and J usage is TRBJ2-2, with D hard to call. The CDR3 loop spans 13 amino acids. CDR1 and CDR2 (germline): SNHLY, FYNNEI. Trimming took off 6 bases at V and 2 bases at J, with 7 bases between the two ends.

This clone was picked up one time. The CDR3 DNA sequence: TGCGCCAGCAGCGGGGATAGGGTCTCCTACAATGAGCAGTTCTTC. It specifies CASSGDRVSYNEQFF. This chain links TRBV5-1 with TRBJ2-1; D gene uncertain. CDR1 is SGHRS, CDR2 YFSETQ, per germline. The CDR3 runs 15 residues. Trimming took 4 bases from V and 0 from J, leaving 11 bases between them.

The chain carries TRBV6-6 and TRBJ2-1; D not certain. V lost 8 bases and J 2 bases, leaving 10 bases between the germline ends. Germline V gene sequence: CDR1 MNHNY, CDR2 SVGAGI (reference sequence). CDR3 length equals 13 residues. The CDR3: CASSREAYNEQFF. The CDR3 nucleotides are TGTGCCAGCTCACGAGAAGCCTACAATGAGCAGTTCTTC.

The chain combines TRBV5-1 with TRBJ2-7; D perhaps matches TRBD1 (5 bases). Trimming removed 1 base at V and 2 bases at J, with 7 bases between. This CDR3 comprises 13 residues. Germline loops: CDR1 SGHRS, CDR2 YFSETQ. Here the CDR3 DNA reads TGCGCCAGCAGCTTGCAGGACACCTACGAGCAGTACTTC. It codes for CASSLQDTYEQYF.

This clone was observed a handful of times. J is TRBJ1-1 and V is TRBV28; 7 bases agree with TRBD1. CDR3 size: 13 residues. Germline CDR1 MDHEN, CDR2 SYDVKM. The V segment lost 3 bases and the J segment 6 bases; nucleotides outside the gene matches: 4. CDR3 DNA: TGTGCCAGCAGTTTTAACAGGGGCCCTGAAGCTTTCTTT. This translates into CASSFNRGPEAFF.

The CDR3 DNA reads TGTGCCAGCAGTGCTTTTTGGGCGGATACGCAGTATTTT. This codes for CASSAFWADTQYF. The gene calls are TRBV6-1 and TRBJ2-3; D gene uncertain. The CDR3 loop spans 13 amino acids. V lost 4 bases and J lost 6, with 11 bases in between. CDR1 is MNHNS, CDR2 SASEGT, per germline.

A single count supports this clone. The V call is TRBV7-2, the J call TRBJ2-2; 12 bases fit TRBD2. CDR1 and CDR2 (germline): SGHTA, FQGNSA. V shed 6 bases and J 3 bases; nucleotides not matched to a gene: 11. This CDR3 comprises 18 residues. CDR3 in amino acids: CASRKGTSGPPDTGELFF. CDR3 in DNA: TGTGCCAGCAGGAAGGGGACTAGCGGGCCCCCGGACACCGGGGAGCTGTTTTTT.

Turning to this clone: Other DNA sequences in this specimen translate into the identical CDR3. Here the CDR3 reads CASSQTGNYGYTF. The CDR3 DNA follows: TGTGCCAGCAGTCAGACAGGGAACTATGGCTACACCTTC. V is TRBV6-6 and J is TRBJ1-2; 7 positions agree with TRBD1. Trimming removed 5 bases from V and 2 bases from J; junction bases left unmatched: 2. This CDR3 region has 13 residues. Germline loops: CDR1 MNHNY, CDR2 SVGAGI (reference sequence).

This clone came up a few times. The V and J genes are TRBV28 and TRBJ2-7; the D gene is possibly TRBD2 (5 bases). The CDR3 runs 14 residues. Germline CDR1 MDHEN, CDR2 SYDVKM. The germline V and J ends were trimmed by 7 bases and 0 bases, with 13 bases remaining between them. In nucleotides, the CDR3 is TGTGCCAGCATCCTAGGAGGTAGCTCCTACGAGCAGTACTTC. It codes for CASILGGSSYEQYF.

The chain links TRBV5-1 to TRBJ1-1; no clear D gene. Germline V lookup: CDR1 SGHRS, CDR2 YFSETQ. V was pared by 7 bases and J by 0 bases, with 7 bases between. The CDR3 length is 12 residues. CDR3 residues: CASRDMNTEAFF. The CDR3, as DNA: TGCGCCAGCCGCGACATGAACACTGAAGCTTTCTTT. The full variable domain, completed using reference TRBV5-1 and TRBJ1-1, is KAGVTQTPRYLIKTRGQQVTLSCSPISGHRSVSWYQQTPGQGLQFLFEYFSETQRNKGNFPGRFSGRQFSNSRSEMNVSTLELGDSALYLCASRDMNTEAFFGQGTRLTVV.

The chain recombines TRBV6-1 with TRBJ2-3; 9 nucleotides line up with TRBD2. Trimming cost V 4 bases and J 2 bases; bases outside gene matches: 1. Germline CDR1 and CDR2: MNHNS and SASEGT. The CDR3 is 14 amino acids. Written as DNA, the CDR3 is TGTGCCAGCAGTGTAGCGGGGGCCACAGATACGCAGTATTTT. Residues: CASSVAGATDTQYF.

In its sample, this clone was seen many times. The gene calls are TRBV19 and TRBJ2-3, with 11 nucleotides matching TRBD2. Germline V CDR1 and CDR2: LNHDA, SQIVND (reference sequence). The CDR3 extends over 18 amino acids. V lost 4 bases and J lost 1; bases outside the gene matches: 10. Here the CDR3 reads CASSKLAGVGLRTDTQYF. DNA for the CDR3: TGTGCCAGTAGTAAACTAGCGGGAGTCGGTCTTCGCACAGATACGCAGTATTTT.

This clone turned up a few times. The chain employs TRBV9 and TRBJ2-7; D ambiguous. V lost 0 bases and J 4 bases, leaving 8 bases between the germline ends. Germline V gene lookup returns CDR1 SGDLS and CDR2 YYNGEE. This CDR3 has 13 amino acids. The CDR3 here is CASSVGSLYEQYF. The CDR3 nucleotides are TGTGCCAGCAGCGTAGGTAGTCTGTACGAGCAGTACTTC.

The chain links TRBV25-1 to TRBJ1-2; TRBD1 might be the D (5 bases). The CDR3 loop spans 13 amino acids. The ends were cut back, 3 bases at V and 3 bases at J, with 8 bases in the middle. Per the germline V gene, CDR1 is MGHDK and CDR2 is SYGVNS. The CDR3 nucleotides are TGTGCCAGCAGTGACAGGGACGACTATGGCTACACCTTC. Residues: CASSDRDDYGYTF.